This TCR beta chain was found in a study of regulatory T cells in long-lasting Graves disease. Overall study results and limits: Samples came from peripheral blood alone, without thyroid tissue. Persistent Graves' disease cases displayed lower TCR diversity than newly diagnosed ones. Favored gene segments in persistent disease were TRBV28, TRBJ1-2 and TRBJ2-5.

A note on this clonotype: Its antigen is as yet unknown.

Germline CDR1 is SGHNT and CDR2 is YYREEE (reference sequence). The V end was cut by 3 bases, the J end by 7 bases, with 13 bases between. The CDR3 sequence is 14 residues long. The time point: newly diagnosed GD, antithyroid drugs for less than 3 months. Extracted PBMC RNA gave rise to the TCR library. In building TCR beta libraries, iRepertoire HTBI primers were used together with Arm-PCR of CDR3 regions. TCRdb reprocessed the multiplex PCR reads via MiXCR and lists one record per CDR3 protein. The sample lists about 460,000 distinct CDR3 sequences; 11% to 15% were seen once. The sample was also linked to a second study, of T cells in Graves' hyperthyroidism and ophthalmopathy. As that study records: Most expanded thyroid clonotypes above 0.001 also appeared in blood.

The sample here was peripheral blood mononuclear cells (PBMCs), taken at new diagnosis, from a patient treated with antithyroid drugs. The sequence derives from a woman aged 45-60 years with Graves disease. The rearrangement joins TRBV5-4 to TRBJ2-2, with D perhaps TRBD1 or TRBD2 (7 bases each). This chain's CDR3 is CASSWDSGDGELFF. DNA of the CDR3: TGTGCCAGCAGCTGGGACAGCGGGGACGGGGAGCTGTTTTTT.